The 31 T cell receptor beta chains presented below share a single source sample, sequenced in a study of cytomegalovirus exposure and HLA in healthy donors (dated by TCRdb to the late 2010s). The library relied on the immunoSEQ multiplex PCR assay. Not all clones reach the TCRdb copy of this immuneACCESS table, which keeps in-frame sequences only. Checked studies attribute under half of the gap to unresolved V genes and leave the rest unexplained. This sample has about 140,000 clones in its table, and around nine tenths of those were observed once. The ten largest make up about 7.9% of the sample. Specimen: PBMCs. Receptor source: a woman between 18 and 29 years old in good health and CMV-seropositive.

This rearrangement joins TRBV4-2 to TRBJ2-1; the match to TRBD2 covers 13 bases. With 4 bases clipped from V and 7 bases from J, the junction kept 7 bases outside the gene matches. There are 16 residues in the CDR3. Germline CDR1 reads LGHNA; CDR2 reads YNFKEQ. The CDR3 here is CASSPGLAGVRNEQFF. As DNA, the CDR3 is TGTGCCAGCAGCCCAGGACTAGCGGGAGTTAGGAATGAGCAGTTCTTC.

This chain connects TRBV6-1 to TRBJ1-2; D gene ambiguous. CDR3 size: 14 residues. Trimming pared 4 bases from V and 8 bases from J, leaving 17 bases between. The germline V gene encodes CDR1 MNHNS and CDR2 SASEGT. CDR3 coding DNA: TGTGCCAGCAGTGGACTGTCCTACTCTAGAGGCTACACCTTC. Its protein is CASSGLSYSRGYTF.

This chain joins TRBV28 and TRBJ2-7; no clear D. Germline V CDR1 and CDR2: MDHEN, SYDVKM. Trimming took 6 bases from V and 7 from J, leaving 16 bases between them. CDR3 length: 13 amino acids. For the CDR3, the DNA is TGTGCCAGCAGCCTGACACAAGGCCGGGAGCAGTACTTC. It is translated as CASSLTQGREQYF.

This chain connects TRBV9 to TRBJ1-1; the D gene is possibly TRBD1 (5 bases). Germline V CDR1 and CDR2: SGDLS, YYNGEE. The ends were cut back, 7 bases at V and 2 bases at J, with 18 bases in the middle. The CDR3 covers 15 residues. This chain's CDR3 is CASGWGEERNTEAFF. The CDR3 DNA is TGTGCCAGCGGGTGGGGGGAGGAAAGAAACACTGAAGCTTTCTTT.

The chain recombines TRBV15 with TRBJ2-7, with 13 bases that match TRBD2. CDR1 LNHNV and CDR2 YYDKDF come from the germline V gene (reference sequence). The CDR3 loop spans 15 amino acids. V gave up 1 base and J gave up 4 bases; unmatched junction bases: 1. The CDR3 loop reads CATSRGTSGSYEQYF. Written as DNA, the CDR3 is TGTGCCACCAGCAGAGGGACTAGCGGGAGTTACGAGCAGTACTTC.

The chain joins TRBV30 to TRBJ2-2; D gene uncertain. V lost 0 bases, J lost 6 bases, and 8 bases lay in between. Germline CDR1 and CDR2: GTSNPN and SVGIG (reference sequence). This CDR3 is 13 amino acids long. The CDR3, as DNA: TGTGCCTGGAGTGTATCGTGGCCCGGGGAGCTGTTTTTT. As protein: CAWSVSWPGELFF.

The chain uses TRBV6-1 and TRBJ2-3; D possibly corresponds to TRBD2 (6 bases). Germline CDR1 MNHNS, CDR2 SASEGT. This CDR3 is built from 12 residues. The CDR3 loop reads CAAGFRTDTQYF. CDR3 nucleotides: TGTGCAGCGGGCTTCCGCACAGATACGCAGTATTTT.

V usage is TRBV19 and J usage is TRBJ1-5, with 7 bases identical to TRBD1. V shed 3 bases and J 1 base; nucleotides not matched to a gene: 9. This CDR3 has 17 residues. The germline CDR1 and CDR2 sequences are LNHDA and SQIVND (reference sequence). CDR3 loop: CASSIRQGMRSNQPQHF. CDR3 sequence (DNA): TGTGCCAGTAGTATCCGACAGGGTATGAGGAGCAATCAGCCCCAGCATTTT.

The chain has TRBV10-2 and TRBJ2-1, with D possibly matching TRBD1 (5 bases). Germline CDR1 reads WSHSY; CDR2 reads SAAADI. With 3 bases removed from V and 7 bases from J, the gap between germline ends came to 10 bases. CDR3 length: 13 residues. In DNA, the CDR3 is TGCGCCAGCAGTGACCAGGGATGGAATGAGCAGTTCTTC. Amino acids: CASSDQGWNEQFF.

V usage is TRBV5-1 and J usage is TRBJ1-3, with 8 bases that match TRBD1. The junction had 5 bases not matched to a gene; V was cut back by 3 bases and J by 0 bases. CDR3 length: 16 residues. Germline assignment: CDR1 SGHRS and CDR2 YFSETQ. As DNA, the CDR3 is TGCGCCAGCAGCTCGCGGCAGGGGGCCTCTGGAAACACCATATATTTT. Translated, it gives CASSSRQGASGNTIYF.

The genes are TRBV19 and TRBJ1-1; a weak D match, TRBD1 (6 bases). This CDR3 is built from 14 residues. The V gene's germline CDR1 is LNHDA and CDR2 SQIVND (reference sequence). V lost 7 bases to trimming and J lost 4 bases, with 16 bases between them. CDR3 DNA sequence: TGTGCCAGTACTGGGACACCGGACGGCACTGAAGCTTTCTTT. This encodes CASTGTPDGTEAFF.

This clone was detected a few times. The V and J genes are TRBV5-1 and TRBJ2-7; 9 positions match TRBD1. This CDR3 spans 13 amino acids. Per germline, CDR1 SGHRS and CDR2 YFSETQ. V gave up 1 base and J gave up 5 bases; unmatched junction bases: 1. Written as DNA, the CDR3 is TGCGCCAGCAGCTTGACAGGGGGCCACGAGCAGTACTTC. Encoded protein: CASSLTGGHEQYF.

The chain carries TRBV18 and TRBJ1-2; TRBD1 agrees at 9 bases. CDR3 length: 14 amino acids. Unmatched junction bases numbered 6, after V lost 5 bases and J lost 5 bases. Germline loops: CDR1 KGHSH, CDR2 LQKENI. CDR3 sequence (DNA): TGTGCCAGCTCAGCGACAGGGGGATCTTATGGCTACACCTTC. Encoded protein: CASSATGGSYGYTF.

The J gene is TRBJ2-3, the V gene TRBV11-2; possible D gene TRBD1, 6 bases. The germline V and J ends were trimmed by 3 bases and 4 bases, with 17 bases remaining between them. Germline values: CDR1 SGHAT, CDR2 FQNNGV. The CDR3 loop spans 16 amino acids. Written as DNA, the CDR3 is TGTGCCAGCAGCTTCAAACAGGGCTGGGGTCCAGATACGCAGTATTTT. As protein: CASSFKQGWGPDTQYF.

The V gene is TRBV30, the J gene TRBJ1-4; 10 bases map to TRBD1. Looked up from germline, CDR1 is GTSNPN and CDR2 is SVGIG (reference sequence). Unmatched junction bases numbered 12, after V lost 2 bases and J lost 9 bases. This CDR3 spans 16 amino acids. CDR3: CAWSPRSGQGRQKLFF. CDR3 nucleotide sequence: TGTGCCTGGAGTCCTCGTTCGGGACAGGGGAGGCAAAAACTGTTTTTT.

V is TRBV4-3 and J is TRBJ2-2; D may be TRBD1 (5 bases). Germline assignment: CDR1 LGHNA and CDR2 YSLEER. The CDR3 runs to 14 residues. Trimming stripped 2 bases from V and 3 bases from J, with 7 bases between. The CDR3 DNA follows: TGCGCCAGCAGCCAAAGGACATACACCGGGGAGCTGTTTTTT. Residues: CASSQRTYTGELFF.

This clone was observed a few times. The chain carries TRBV28 and TRBJ1-2; TRBD1 might be the D (6 bases). The CDR3 loop spans 15 amino acids. Germline CDR1 MDHEN, CDR2 SYDVKM. V was trimmed by 1 base and J by 7 bases, leaving 16 bases between them. CDR3 region: CASSLLQGGRGGYTF. The DNA of the CDR3 is TGTGCCAGCAGTTTATTACAGGGCGGTAGGGGTGGCTACACCTTC.

The chain joins TRBV30 to TRBJ2-5; 11 bases align to TRBD1. Per the germline V gene, CDR1 is GTSNPN and CDR2 is SVGIG (reference sequence). Trimming took 3 bases from V and 7 from J; bases not matched to a gene: 4. The length of the CDR3 is 13 residues. CDR3 sequence: CAWSLGTGGTQYF. The CDR3 coding sequence is TGTGCCTGGAGCCTCGGGACAGGGGGGACCCAGTACTTC.

The gene calls are TRBV5-6 and TRBJ1-5; TRBD1 might be the D (6 bases). This CDR3 contains 16 residues. Germline values: CDR1 SGHDT, CDR2 YYEEEE. The V and J ends lost 2 bases and 4 bases respectively, with 16 bases between them. The CDR3 DNA reads as TGTGCCAGCAGCTTTCCGGGCAGGGGTCGTAATCAGCCCCAGCATTTT. This codes for CASSFPGRGRNQPQHF.

This clone turned up a few times. J is TRBJ2-7 and V is TRBV4-1; 8 nucleotides agree with TRBD1. The germline V gene has CDR1 MGHRA and CDR2 YSYEKL. This CDR3 has 15 residues. The junction had 8 bases not matched to a gene; V was cut back by 4 bases and J by 3 bases. The CDR3 spells CASSLTGTGGYEQYF. The CDR3 DNA sequence: TGCGCCAGCAGCCTGACCGGGACAGGTGGCTACGAGCAGTACTTC.

The J gene is TRBJ1-1, the V gene TRBV5-1; 7 bases map to TRBD1. The CDR3 loop spans 16 amino acids. Per the germline V gene, CDR1 is SGHRS and CDR2 is YFSETQ. V lost 0 bases to trimming and J lost 9 bases; unmatched junction nucleotides: 14. The CDR3 DNA sequence: TGCGCCAGCAGCTTGGCCTCTGAGCCGACAGGGAGGAAAGCTTTCTTT. This translates into CASSLASEPTGRKAFF.

This chain uses TRBV5-1 with TRBJ2-3; 12 nucleotides match TRBD1. This CDR3 region has 17 residues. The germline V gene encodes CDR1 SGHRS and CDR2 YFSETQ. V was clipped by 3 bases and J by 3 bases; unmatched bases: 8. CDR3 coding DNA: TGCGCCAGCAGCTCGGGGACAGGGGGCACGATAACAGATACGCAGTATTTT. Its translation: CASSSGTGGTITDTQYF.

The chain carries TRBV6-6 and TRBJ1-2; no firm D call. The germline V gene encodes CDR1 MNHNY and CDR2 SVGAGI (reference sequence). CDR3 length equals 14 residues. V was trimmed by 2 bases and J by 1 base, leaving 8 bases between them. The CDR3 bases are TGTGCCAGCAGTTACCCGGGAGGTAACTATGGCTACACCTTC. Translation gives CASSYPGGNYGYTF.

The chain is built from TRBV21-1 and TRBJ2-7; the table assigns TRBD2, which was not confirmed against the DNA. TRBV21-1 is termed a pseudogene. This CDR3 region has 15 residues. CDR3 region: CASSKSLASLYEQYF. The CDR3 DNA follows: TGTGCCAGCAGCAAATCCCTAGCATCCCTCTACGAGCAGTACTTC.

CDR3: CAWSVKLGLAEQYF. The CDR3 bases are TGTGCCTGGAGTGTAAAACTGGGCCTCGCGGAGCAGTACTTC. The chain carries TRBV30 and TRBJ2-7; D unresolved. Trimming removed 0 bases at V and 7 bases at J, with 16 bases between. Germline CDR1 and CDR2: GTSNPN and SVGIG (reference sequence). The CDR3 covers 14 residues.

This chain joins TRBV27 and TRBJ2-7; D ambiguous. In germline, CDR1 is MNHEY, CDR2 SMNVEV (reference sequence). Trimming stripped 5 bases from V and 2 bases from J, with 4 bases between. The CDR3 totals 11 residues. The CDR3 is CASSNTYEQYF. CDR3 in DNA: TGTGCCAGCAGTAACACCTACGAGCAGTACTTC.

This chain links TRBV30 with TRBJ1-4; D is unclear. Germline loops: CDR1 GTSNPN, CDR2 SVGIG (reference sequence). There are 15 residues in the CDR3. Between the trimmed V and J ends, which lost 3 bases and 2 bases, there was a span of 13 bases. CDR3 nucleotide sequence: TGTGCCTGGAGCGGCCGGGGAGTGACTAATGAAAAACTGTTTTTT. Translating it yields CAWSGRGVTNEKLFF.

The chain has TRBV29-1 and TRBJ1-2; 8 bases match TRBD1. Germline-derived CDR1 and CDR2 are SQVTM and ANQGSEA. After removal of 6 bases from V and 7 bases from J, the junction contained 10 bases not matched to a gene. This CDR3 spans 13 amino acids. CDR3 loop: CSVGRTGSGGYTF. CDR3 coding DNA: TGCAGCGTCGGTCGGACAGGGTCAGGTGGCTACACCTTC. Looking up the rest from reference TRBV29-1 and TRBJ1-2 gives the full variable domain: SAVISQKPSRDICQRGTSLTIQCQVDSQVTMMFWYRQQPGQSLTLIATANQGSEATYESGFVIDKFPISRPNLTFSTLTVSNMSPEDSSIYLCSVGRTGSGGYTFGSGTRLTVV.

This chain connects TRBV25-1 to TRBJ1-5; D is uncertain. The CDR3 runs to 14 residues. Germline V gene lookup returns CDR1 MGHDK and CDR2 SYGVNS. Trimming cost V 1 base and J 3 bases, with 7 bases left between them. The CDR3 nucleotides are TGTGCCAGCAGTGAATTGACTGACAATCAGCCCCAGCATTTT. Translation: CASSELTDNQPQHF.

The chain joins TRBV4-3 to TRBJ2-1, with 11 bases fitting TRBD2. V gave up 1 base and J gave up 4 bases; unmatched junction bases: 3. Germline values: CDR1 LGHNA, CDR2 YSLEER. The CDR3 contains 16 residues. The CDR3 sequence: CASSQVSGGAYNEQFF. In DNA form, the CDR3 reads TGCGCCAGCAGCCAAGTTAGCGGGGGGGCGTACAATGAGCAGTTCTTC.

The chain couples TRBV5-4 to TRBJ2-7; D may be TRBD2 (5 bases). V lost 4 bases and J 1 base, leaving 15 bases between the germline ends. CDR1 and CDR2 from the germline V gene are SGHNT and YYREEE (reference sequence). CDR3 length equals 15 residues. The CDR3 DNA follows: TGTGCCAGCAGCAGTTCGGGATATGGTTCCTACGAGCAGTACTTC. Translating gives CASSSSGYGSYEQYF.